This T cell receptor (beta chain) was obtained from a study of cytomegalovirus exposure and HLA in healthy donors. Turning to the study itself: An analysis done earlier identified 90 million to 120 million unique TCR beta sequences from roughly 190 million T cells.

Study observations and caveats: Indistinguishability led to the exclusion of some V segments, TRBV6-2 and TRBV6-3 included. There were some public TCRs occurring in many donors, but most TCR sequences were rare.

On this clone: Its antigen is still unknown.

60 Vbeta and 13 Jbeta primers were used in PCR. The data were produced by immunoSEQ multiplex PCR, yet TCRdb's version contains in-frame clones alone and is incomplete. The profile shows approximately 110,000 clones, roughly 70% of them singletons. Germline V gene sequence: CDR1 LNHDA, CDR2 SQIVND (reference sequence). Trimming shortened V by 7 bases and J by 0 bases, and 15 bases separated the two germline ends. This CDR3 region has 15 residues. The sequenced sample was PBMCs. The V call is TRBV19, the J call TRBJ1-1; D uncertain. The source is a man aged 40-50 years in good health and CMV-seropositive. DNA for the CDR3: TGTGCCAGTACTCTCAGCCCGCGGATGAACACTGAAGCTTTCTTT. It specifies CASTLSPRMNTEAFF.